This T cell receptor (beta chain) was identified in a study of T cell repertoires in cytomegalovirus infection. The germline V gene encodes CDR1 SGDLS and CDR2 YYNGEE. The CDR3 runs to 14 residues. With 0 bases removed from V and 6 bases from J, the gap between germline ends came to 10 bases. TCRdb ran MiXCR on the reads and lists one entry per CDR3 protein. The repertoire holds 500,000 to 600,000 distinct CDR3 sequences, with about 15% as singletons. This clonotype showed up just a few times. This sequence joins TRBV9 and TRBJ2-1; TRBD2 might be the D (5 bases). The sample taken for sequencing was CD8+ T cells from PBMCs. This TCR was recovered from a human donor in good health (CMV status not recorded). Some clones in this sample may be carry-over from other donors' samples. Here the CDR3 reads CASSVDEGVNEQFF. The CDR3 nucleotides read TGTGCCAGCAGCGTAGATGAGGGAGTCAATGAGCAGTTCTTC. Filled out from reference TRBV9 and TRBJ2-1, the complete variable domain reads DSGVTQTPKHLITATGQRVTLRCSPRSGDLSVYWYQQSLDQGLQFLIQYYNGEERAKGNILERFSAQQFPDLHSELNLSSLELGDSALYFCASSVDEGVNEQFFGPGTRLTVL.